These 19 T cell receptor beta chains were sequenced from one sample in a study of radiotherapy plus CTLA-4 blockade in lung cancer. Sequenced by immunoSEQ multiplex PCR; TCRdb stores in-frame clones only, minus some. In the table there are roughly 66,000 clones, approximately 80% of which are singletons. The specimen comprised peripheral blood, sampled from a patient treated with radiotherapy plus ipilimumab. These receptor sequences come from a human donor with non-small cell lung cancer who had a partial response to radiotherapy plus ipilimumab.

The V call is TRBV6-6, the J call TRBJ1-1; D ambiguous. This CDR3 has 13 residues. Looked up from germline, CDR1 is MNHNY and CDR2 is SVGAGI (reference sequence). Between the trimmed V and J ends, which lost 2 bases and 1 base, there was a span of 5 bases. In DNA form, the CDR3 reads TGTGCCAGCAGTTACGCAGGGAACACTGAAGCTTTCTTT. This gives the protein CASSYAGNTEAFF.

With respect to this clone: The same CDR3 can be traced to other DNA sequences in this sample. V is TRBV7-3 and J is TRBJ2-1, with 8 nucleotides matching TRBD2. The CDR3 totals 15 residues. Germline CDR1 reads SGHTA; CDR2 reads FQGTGA. V was pared by 5 bases and J by 2 bases, with 5 bases of the junction left unmatched. Here the CDR3 DNA reads TGTGCCAGCAGCCCCACTAGCGGACCCTACAATGAGCAGTTCTTC. Residues: CASSPTSGPYNEQFF.

The J gene is TRBJ1-1, the V gene TRBV5-4, with TRBD1 as a possible D gene (6 bases). Between the trimmed V and J ends, which lost 4 bases and 0 bases, there was a span of 16 bases. The CDR3 sequence is 16 residues long. Germline V gene data show CDR1 as SGHNT and CDR2 as YYREEE (reference sequence). The CDR3 region is CASSPGQRALNTEAFF. The CDR3, as DNA: TGTGCCAGCAGCCCCGGACAGCGCGCCCTGAACACTGAAGCTTTCTTT.

The J gene is TRBJ2-7, the V gene TRBV19, with 12 bases fitting TRBD2. The CDR3 runs 16 residues. Germline loops: CDR1 LNHDA, CDR2 SQIVND (reference sequence). The V segment lost 1 base and the J segment 4 bases; nucleotides outside the gene matches: 5. The CDR3 DNA follows: TGTGCCAGTAGTATAGCACCGGGACTAGCGGGTTACGAGCAGTACTTC. This sequence encodes CASSIAPGLAGYEQYF.

The J gene is TRBJ2-1, the V gene TRBV28; tentative D call: TRBD1 (6 bases). CDR1 and CDR2 from the germline V gene are MDHEN and SYDVKM. V lost 5 bases to trimming and J lost 10 bases, with 21 bases between them. The CDR3 loop spans 15 amino acids. CDR3 residues: CASSPPRGGLQEQFF. As DNA, the CDR3 is TGTGCCAGCAGTCCGCCTAGAGGGGGTCTACAGGAGCAGTTCTTC.

J is TRBJ2-7 and V is TRBV11-2, with 7 nucleotides matching TRBD2. The CDR3 has 14 residues. Trimming cost V 3 bases and J 6 bases; bases outside gene matches: 8. Germline V gives CDR1 SGHAT, CDR2 FQNNGV. The CDR3 DNA reads as TGTGCCAGCAGCTTGTACCCGGGAGGAAGCGAGCAGTACTTC. Protein product: CASSLYPGGSEQYF. The variable domain in full, completed from reference TRBV11-2 and TRBJ2-7, reads EAGVAQSPRYKIIEKRQSVAFWCNPISGHATLYWYQQILGQGPKLLIQFQNNGVVDDSQLPKDRFSAERLKGVDSTLKIQPAKLEDSAVYLCASSLYPGGSEQYFGPGTRLTVT.

In this sample, this clone turned up a few times. This sequence joins TRBV27 and TRBJ2-7; D gene uncertain. The V and J ends lost 8 bases and 3 bases respectively, with 5 bases between them. CDR1 is MNHEY, CDR2 SMNVEV, per germline (reference sequence). The CDR3 runs to 10 residues. The CDR3, as DNA: TGTGCCAGCGGCTTCTACGAGCAGTACTTC. The encoded protein is CASGFYEQYF.

V gene TRBV29-1 combines with J gene TRBJ2-5; TRBD2 is a possible D gene (6 bases). Germline V CDR1 and CDR2: SQVTM, ANQGSEA. V lost 6 bases, J lost 4 bases, and 12 bases lay in between. CDR3 length equals 12 residues. CDR3 DNA: TGCAGCGTCGAGTCGGGGGTAGAGACCCAGTACTTC. Protein: CSVESGVETQYF. Combining the CDR3 with reference TRBV29-1 and TRBJ2-5 gives the whole variable domain SAVISQKPSRDICQRGTSLTIQCQVDSQVTMMFWYRQQPGQSLTLIATANQGSEATYESGFVIDKFPISRPNLTFSTLTVSNMSPEDSSIYLCSVESGVETQYFGPGTRLLVL.

This chain uses TRBV19 with TRBJ2-7; 9 positions agree with TRBD2. The CDR3 length is 14 residues. The V and J ends lost 5 bases and 2 bases, in that order; junction bases with no gene match: 4. The germline V gene has CDR1 LNHDA and CDR2 SQIVND (reference sequence). The CDR3 sequence is CASSSSGKPYEQYF. Written as DNA, the CDR3 is TGTGCCAGTAGTTCTAGCGGGAAGCCCTACGAGCAGTACTTC.

This clone was seen a few times. The rearrangement links TRBV30 to TRBJ1-1; TRBD1 aligns across 7 bases. Trimming took 2 bases from V and 4 from J; bases not matched to a gene: 4. The CDR3 has 13 residues. Germline CDR1 reads GTSNPN; CDR2 reads SVGIG (reference sequence). DNA for the CDR3: TGTGCCTGGAGTACAGGGGACGGCACTGAAGCTTTCTTT. Its translation: CAWSTGDGTEAFF.

This clone appeared a single time. The gene calls are TRBV28 and TRBJ1-4; a weak D match, TRBD1 (5 bases). V was shortened by 2 bases and J by 6 bases, with 7 bases between the two germline ends. The length of the CDR3 is 13 residues. Germline lookup yields CDR1 MDHEN and CDR2 SYDVKM. In DNA, the CDR3 is TGTGCCAGCAGTTTAGACAGTTATGAAAAACTGTTTTTT. Translated: CASSLDSYEKLFF. The entire variable domain, with the rest obtained from reference TRBV28 and TRBJ1-4, is as follows: DVKVTQSSRYLVKRTGEKVFLECVQDMDHENMFWYRQDPGLGLRLIYFSYDVKMKEKGDIPEGYSVSREKKERFSLILESASTNQTSMYLCASSLDSYEKLFFGSGTQLSVL.

The rearrangement links TRBV28 to TRBJ1-1, with D tentatively TRBD1 (5 bases). Germline lookup yields CDR1 MDHEN and CDR2 SYDVKM. The length of the CDR3 is 14 residues. V lost 9 bases and J 2 bases, leaving 16 bases between the germline ends. CDR3 sequence: CASLTGLPNTEAFF. As DNA, the CDR3 is TGTGCCAGTCTGACGGGACTGCCCAACACTGAAGCTTTCTTT.

V and J are TRBV7-3 and TRBJ2-3, with TRBD2 identical over 7 bases. The CDR3 is 15 amino acids. Trimming cost V 1 base and J 2 bases; bases outside gene matches: 3. CDR1 is SGHTA, CDR2 FQGTGA, per germline. CDR3: CASSLMGGDTDTQYF. CDR3 nucleotide sequence: TGTGCCAGCAGCTTAATGGGGGGGGACACAGATACGCAGTATTTT.

This chain connects TRBV6-1 to TRBJ2-7, with TRBD1 matching over 11 bases. V trimming: 5 bases; J trimming: 6 bases; junction bases outside the gene matches: 9. The CDR3 sequence is 15 residues long. The germline CDR1 and CDR2 sequences are MNHNS and SASEGT. The CDR3 sequence: CASSQPDRGQVEQYF. In nucleotides, the CDR3 is TGTGCCAGCAGTCAACCGGACAGGGGGCAAGTCGAGCAGTACTTC.

The chain is built from TRBV5-1 and TRBJ2-5; 13 nucleotides match TRBD2. Germline CDR1 SGHRS, CDR2 YFSETQ. This CDR3 is built from 16 residues. V gave up 7 bases and J gave up 2 bases; unmatched junction bases: 8. CDR3 in DNA: TGCGCCAGCGGGCACGGGACTAGCGGGACACAAGAGACCCAGTACTTC. Protein: CASGHGTSGTQETQYF.

The genes are TRBV28 and TRBJ1-5; D might be TRBD1 (5 bases). V was trimmed by 3 bases and J by 2 bases, leaving 8 bases between them. CDR3 size: 14 residues. Germline values: CDR1 MDHEN, CDR2 SYDVKM. CDR3: CASSLQGGNQPQHF. CDR3 nucleotides: TGTGCCAGCAGTTTGCAAGGGGGCAATCAGCCCCAGCATTTT.

The chain carries TRBV7-8 and TRBJ1-4; no firm D call. Between the trimmed V and J ends, which lost 0 bases and 0 bases, there was a span of 14 bases. Germline V gives CDR1 SGHVS, CDR2 FQNEAQ. This CDR3 comprises 18 residues. In DNA, the CDR3 is TGTGCCAGCAGCTTAGCCCGACACGTAATTGCAACTAATGAAAAACTGTTTTTT. Residues: CASSLARHVIATNEKLFF.

This clone showed up just once. The chain couples TRBV28 to TRBJ1-1; D is possibly TRBD1 (5 bases). Germline V gene lookup returns CDR1 MDHEN and CDR2 SYDVKM. The length of the CDR3 is 19 residues. Between the trimmed V and J ends, which lost 2 bases and 0 bases, there was a span of 22 bases. The CDR3 DNA reads TGTGCCAGCAGTTTACACCCTCTCCAGGGCATTACCATGAACACTGAAGCTTTCTTT. It is translated as CASSLHPLQGITMNTEAFF.

CDR3 bases: TGTGCCAGCAGTCAGGAGGGGCGCTATGGCTACACCTTC. This gives the protein CASSQEGRYGYTF. J is TRBJ1-2 and V is TRBV28, with a weak D call TRBD1 (5 bases). The length of the CDR3 is 13 residues. The V gene's germline CDR1 is MDHEN and CDR2 SYDVKM. V lost 5 bases to trimming and J lost 4 bases, with 11 bases between them.